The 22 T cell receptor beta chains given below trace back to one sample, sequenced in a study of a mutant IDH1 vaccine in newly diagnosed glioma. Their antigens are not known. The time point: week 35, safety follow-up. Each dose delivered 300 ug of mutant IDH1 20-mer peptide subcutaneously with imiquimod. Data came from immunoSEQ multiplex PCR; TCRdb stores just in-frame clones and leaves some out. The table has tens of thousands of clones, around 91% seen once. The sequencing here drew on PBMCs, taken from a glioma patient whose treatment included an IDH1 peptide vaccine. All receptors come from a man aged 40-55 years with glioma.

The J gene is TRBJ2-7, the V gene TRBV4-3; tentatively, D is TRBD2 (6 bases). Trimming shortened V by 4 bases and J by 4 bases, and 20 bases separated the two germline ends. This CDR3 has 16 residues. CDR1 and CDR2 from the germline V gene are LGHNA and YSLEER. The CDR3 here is CASSLGTLLGGYEQYF. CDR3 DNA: TGCGCCAGCAGCCTTGGGACCCTTTTGGGAGGATACGAGCAGTACTTC.

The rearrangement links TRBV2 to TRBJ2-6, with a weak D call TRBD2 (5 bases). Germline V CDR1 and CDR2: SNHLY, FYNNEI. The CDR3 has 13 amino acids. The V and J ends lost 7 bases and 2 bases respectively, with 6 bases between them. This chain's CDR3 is CASTGAGANVLTF. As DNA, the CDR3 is TGTGCCAGCACCGGGGCTGGGGCCAACGTCCTGACTTTC.

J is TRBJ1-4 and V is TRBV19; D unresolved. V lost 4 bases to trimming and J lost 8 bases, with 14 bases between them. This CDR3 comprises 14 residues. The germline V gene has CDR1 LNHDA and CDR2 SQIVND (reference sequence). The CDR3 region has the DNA TGTGCCAGTAGTAAAGCCAAGAGCAGGGAAAAACTGTTTTTT. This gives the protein CASSKAKSREKLFF.

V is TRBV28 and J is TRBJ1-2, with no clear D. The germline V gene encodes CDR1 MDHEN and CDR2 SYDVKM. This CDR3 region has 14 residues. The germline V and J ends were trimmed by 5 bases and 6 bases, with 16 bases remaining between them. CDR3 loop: CASSPYRRSDGYTF. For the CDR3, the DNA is TGTGCCAGCAGTCCATACCGGAGAAGCGATGGCTACACCTTC.

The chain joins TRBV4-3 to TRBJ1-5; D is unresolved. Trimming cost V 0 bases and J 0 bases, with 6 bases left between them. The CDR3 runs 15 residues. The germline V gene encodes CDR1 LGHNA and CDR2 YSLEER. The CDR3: CASSQDKASNQPQHF. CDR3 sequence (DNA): TGCGCCAGCAGCCAAGATAAAGCTAGCAATCAGCCCCAGCATTTT.

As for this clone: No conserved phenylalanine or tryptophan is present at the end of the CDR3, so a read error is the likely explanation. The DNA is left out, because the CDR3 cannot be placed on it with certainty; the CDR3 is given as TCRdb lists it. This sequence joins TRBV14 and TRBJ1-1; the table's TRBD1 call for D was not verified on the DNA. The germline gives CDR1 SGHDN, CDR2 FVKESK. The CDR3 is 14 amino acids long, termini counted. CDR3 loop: CASSQVVGQGALFL.

The CDR3 nucleotides read TGTGCCTTGATGACAGTTCTTAATTCACCCCTCCACTTT. It codes for CALMTVLNSPLHF. This chain joins TRBV30 and TRBJ1-6, with a weak D call TRBD1 (5 bases). The CDR3 is 13 amino acids. CDR1 and CDR2 (germline): GTSNPN, SVGIG (reference sequence). Trimming removed 7 bases at V and 6 bases at J, with 13 bases between. Complete variable domain (other parts from reference TRBV30 and TRBJ1-6): SQTIHQWPATLVQPVGSPLSLECTVEGTSNPNLYWYRQAAGRGLQLLFYSVGIGQISSEVPQNLSASRPQDRQFILSSKKLLLSDSGFYLCALMTVLNSPLHFGNGTRLTVT.

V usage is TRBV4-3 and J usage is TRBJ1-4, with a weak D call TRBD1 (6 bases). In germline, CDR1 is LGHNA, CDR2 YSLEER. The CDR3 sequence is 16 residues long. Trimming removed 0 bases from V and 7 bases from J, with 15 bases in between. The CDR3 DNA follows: TGCGCCAGCAGCCAAGAGTTCAACAGGGCTTTTGAAAAACTGTTTTTT. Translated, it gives CASSQEFNRAFEKLFF.

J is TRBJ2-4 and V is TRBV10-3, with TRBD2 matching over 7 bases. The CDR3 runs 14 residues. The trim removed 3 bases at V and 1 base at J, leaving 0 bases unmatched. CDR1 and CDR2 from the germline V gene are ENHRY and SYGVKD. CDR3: CAISEAGAKNIQYF. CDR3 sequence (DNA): TGTGCCATCAGTGAAGCGGGGGCCAAAAACATTCAGTACTTC.

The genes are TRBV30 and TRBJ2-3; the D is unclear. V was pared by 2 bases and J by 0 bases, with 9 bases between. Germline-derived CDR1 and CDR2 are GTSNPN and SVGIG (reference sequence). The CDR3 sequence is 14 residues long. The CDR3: CAWSSLGSTDTQYF. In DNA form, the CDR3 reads TGTGCCTGGAGTAGCTTGGGAAGCACAGATACGCAGTATTTT.

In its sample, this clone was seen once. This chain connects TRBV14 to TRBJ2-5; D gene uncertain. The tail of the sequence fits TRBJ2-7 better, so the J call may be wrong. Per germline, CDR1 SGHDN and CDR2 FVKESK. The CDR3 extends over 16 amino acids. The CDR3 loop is CASSQGITTASYEQYF. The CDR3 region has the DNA TGTGCCAGCAGCCAAGGAATTACGACGGCCTCCTACGAGCAGTACTTC.

The CDR3 region has the DNA TGCGCCAGCAGCCAAGATCCTTATGGGACGAGCGGGCCCAATGAGCAGTTCTTC. It yields the protein CASSQDPYGTSGPNEQFF. The chain combines TRBV4-3 with TRBJ2-1; the D gene is possibly TRBD2 (6 bases). This CDR3 spans 18 amino acids. CDR1 and CDR2 (germline): LGHNA, YSLEER. V lost 0 bases to trimming and J lost 6 bases, with 21 bases between them.

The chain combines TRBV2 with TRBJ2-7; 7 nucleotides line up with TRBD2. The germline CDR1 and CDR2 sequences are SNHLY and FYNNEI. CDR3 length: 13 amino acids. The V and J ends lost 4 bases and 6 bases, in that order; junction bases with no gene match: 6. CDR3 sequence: CASSVLGGAEQYF. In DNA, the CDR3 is TGTGCCAGCAGTGTCTTGGGAGGGGCCGAGCAGTACTTC.

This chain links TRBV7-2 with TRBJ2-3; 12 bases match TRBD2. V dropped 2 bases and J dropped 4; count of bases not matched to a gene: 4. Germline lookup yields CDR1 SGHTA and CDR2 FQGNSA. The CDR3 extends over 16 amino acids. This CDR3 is CASSLRLAGASDTQYF. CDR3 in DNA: TGTGCCAGCAGCTTACGACTAGCGGGAGCCTCAGATACGCAGTATTTT.

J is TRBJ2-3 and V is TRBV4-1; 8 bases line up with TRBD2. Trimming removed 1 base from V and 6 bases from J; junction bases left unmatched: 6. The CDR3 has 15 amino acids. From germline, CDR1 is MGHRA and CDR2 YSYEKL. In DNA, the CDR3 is TGCGCCAGCAGCCAAGCCTTGCGGGGGGCGGATACGCAGTATTTT. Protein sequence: CASSQALRGADTQYF.

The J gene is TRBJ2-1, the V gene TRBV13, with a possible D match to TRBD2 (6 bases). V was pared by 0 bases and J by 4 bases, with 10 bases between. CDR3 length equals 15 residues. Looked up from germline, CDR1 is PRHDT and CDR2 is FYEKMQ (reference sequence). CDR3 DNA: TGTGCCAGCAGCTTAGGCGGGGGTGGATACAATGAGCAGTTCTTC. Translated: CASSLGGGGYNEQFF.

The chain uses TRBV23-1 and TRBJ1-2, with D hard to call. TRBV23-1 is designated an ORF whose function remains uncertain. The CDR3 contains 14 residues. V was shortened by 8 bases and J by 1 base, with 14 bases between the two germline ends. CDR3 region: CASPGMQCNYGYTF. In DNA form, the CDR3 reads TGCGCCAGCCCAGGAATGCAGTGTAACTATGGCTACACCTTC.

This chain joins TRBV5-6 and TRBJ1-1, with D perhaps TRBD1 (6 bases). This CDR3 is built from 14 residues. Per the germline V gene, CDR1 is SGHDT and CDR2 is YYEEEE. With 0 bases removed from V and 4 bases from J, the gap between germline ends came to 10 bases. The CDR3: CASSLDRVITEAFF. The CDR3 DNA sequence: TGTGCCAGCAGCTTGGACAGGGTGATCACTGAAGCTTTCTTT.

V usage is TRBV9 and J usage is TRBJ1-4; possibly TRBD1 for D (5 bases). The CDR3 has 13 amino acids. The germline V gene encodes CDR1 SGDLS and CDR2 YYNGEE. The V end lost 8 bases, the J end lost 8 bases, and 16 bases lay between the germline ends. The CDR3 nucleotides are TGTGCCAGGGGACGGCCGTTGAGGGAAAAACTGTTTTTT. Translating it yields CARGRPLREKLFF.

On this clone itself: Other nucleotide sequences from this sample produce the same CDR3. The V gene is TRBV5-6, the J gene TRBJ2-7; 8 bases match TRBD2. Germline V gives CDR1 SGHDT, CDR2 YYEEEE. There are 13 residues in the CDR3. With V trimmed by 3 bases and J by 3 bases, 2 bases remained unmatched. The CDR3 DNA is TGTGCCAGCAGCTCCGGGACTAGCTACGAGCAGTACTTC. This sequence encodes CASSSGTSYEQYF.

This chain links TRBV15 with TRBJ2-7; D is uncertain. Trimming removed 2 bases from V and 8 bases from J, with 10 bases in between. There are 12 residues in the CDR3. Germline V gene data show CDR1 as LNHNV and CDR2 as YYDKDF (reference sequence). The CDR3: CATSRMTRKQYF. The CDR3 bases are TGTGCCACCAGCAGAATGACTCGTAAGCAGTACTTC.

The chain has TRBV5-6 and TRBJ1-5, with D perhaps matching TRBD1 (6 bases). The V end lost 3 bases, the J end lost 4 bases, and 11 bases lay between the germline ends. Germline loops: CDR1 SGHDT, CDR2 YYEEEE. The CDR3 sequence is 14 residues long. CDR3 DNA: TGTGCCAGCAGCTCTGACAGGTTGAATCAGCCCCAGCATTTT. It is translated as CASSSDRLNQPQHF.